The 22 T cell receptor beta chains below all came from one sample that was sequenced in a study of radiation and T cells in renal cell carcinoma. Produced via immunoSEQ multiplex PCR; TCRdb's table is partial and in-frame only. Of 100,000 to 150,000 clones listed, roughly four fifths are singletons. Time point of the sample: blood 2 weeks post-SBRT. The sample's treatment: 15 Gy SBRT to primary tumor, nephrectomy 4 weeks later. The sample was blood, taken from a patient whose treatment included radiotherapy and nephrectomy. The receptors were gathered from a woman aged 55-69 years with renal cell carcinoma.

This clone has a handful of counts. V gene TRBV5-6 combines with J gene TRBJ2-7; the D gene is possibly TRBD1 (6 bases). The CDR3 loop spans 15 amino acids. The germline V and J ends were trimmed by 4 bases and 7 bases, with 21 bases remaining between them. Germline V gives CDR1 SGHDT, CDR2 YYEEEE. This CDR3 reads CASSKHGTSVGEQYF. In DNA form, the CDR3 reads TGTGCCAGCAGCAAGCACGGGACATCGGTGGGAGAGCAGTACTTC.

The chain combines TRBV9 with TRBJ1-2; D call uncertain. From germline, CDR1 is SGDLS and CDR2 YYNGEE. CDR3 length: 12 amino acids. V was trimmed by 4 bases and J by 7 bases, leaving 11 bases between them. The CDR3 sequence is CASSTAGIGYTF. The CDR3 coding sequence is TGTGCCAGCAGCACCGCGGGGATTGGCTACACCTTC. The full variable domain, its missing parts supplied by reference TRBV9 and TRBJ1-2, is DSGVTQTPKHLITATGQRVTLRCSPRSGDLSVYWYQQSLDQGLQFLIQYYNGEERAKGNILERFSAQQFPDLHSELNLSSLELGDSALYFCASSTAGIGYTFGSGTRLTVV.

The V call is TRBV19, the J call TRBJ1-5, with D maybe TRBD1 (5 bases). The germline CDR1 and CDR2 sequences are LNHDA and SQIVND (reference sequence). This CDR3 has 13 residues. Trimming cost V 1 base and J 12 bases, with 13 bases left between them. CDR3 DNA sequence: TGTGCCAGTAGTATAGCGCCCCTTAGGGGCCAGCATTTT. It yields the protein CASSIAPLRGQHF.

This sequence joins TRBV28 and TRBJ1-1, with 9 bases identical to TRBD1. This CDR3 has 15 amino acids. Germline CDR1 and CDR2: MDHEN and SYDVKM. V shed 3 bases and J 4 bases; nucleotides not matched to a gene: 6. The CDR3 sequence is CASSFGTGFTTEAFF. Written as DNA, the CDR3 is TGTGCCAGCAGTTTTGGGACAGGGTTCACCACTGAAGCTTTCTTT. Complete variable domain (other parts from reference TRBV28 and TRBJ1-1): DVKVTQSSRYLVKRTGEKVFLECVQDMDHENMFWYRQDPGLGLRLIYFSYDVKMKEKGDIPEGYSVSREKKERFSLILESASTNQTSMYLCASSFGTGFTTEAFFGQGTRLTVV.

The chain links TRBV9 to TRBJ1-6; D is possibly TRBD1 (6 bases). The length of the CDR3 is 14 residues. Trimming shortened V by 0 bases and J by 5 bases, and 6 bases separated the two germline ends. Per germline, CDR1 SGDLS and CDR2 YYNGEE. The CDR3 loop reads CASSVGQDNSPLHF. The CDR3 nucleotides read TGTGCCAGCAGCGTAGGACAGGATAATTCACCCCTCCACTTT.

The chain carries TRBV18 and TRBJ1-2; 7 nucleotides line up with TRBD1. The germline V gene encodes CDR1 KGHSH and CDR2 LQKENI. The CDR3 contains 14 residues. Unmatched junction bases numbered 7, after V lost 5 bases and J lost 4 bases. The CDR3 sequence: CASSEQGTGYGYTF. The DNA for the CDR3 is TGTGCCAGCTCAGAACAGGGGACGGGCTATGGCTACACCTTC.

The chain uses TRBV4-2 and TRBJ2-1; perhaps TRBD1 as D (6 bases). Germline assignment: CDR1 LGHNA and CDR2 YNFKEQ. V was trimmed by 2 bases and J by 5 bases, leaving 13 bases between them. The CDR3 totals 15 residues. The CDR3 bases are TGTGCCAGCAGCCAAAACGCCGGACAGCACAATGAGCAGTTCTTC. Protein: CASSQNAGQHNEQFF.

Regarding this clone: At one boundary the junction diverges from the germline segment, which might be a read error. This sequence joins TRBV2 and TRBJ2-3; 11 bases line up with TRBD2. Per germline, CDR1 SNHLY and CDR2 FYNNEI. The CDR3 runs 14 residues. The CDR3 DNA reads TGTGCCAGCAGCATACTAGCGGGGGCAGACACGCAGTATTTT. It codes for CASSILAGADTQYF.

The chain is built from TRBV6-6 and TRBJ1-2; no clear D. V was clipped by 7 bases and J by 2 bases, with 11 bases between them. Germline V gene data show CDR1 as MNHNY and CDR2 as SVGAGI (reference sequence). This CDR3 is built from 13 residues. CDR3 in DNA: TGTGCCAGCACCCTAGGGCCGAACTATGGCTACACCTTC. The encoded protein is CASTLGPNYGYTF.

V usage is TRBV9 and J usage is TRBJ2-3, with no clear D. The V and J ends lost 0 bases and 3 bases respectively, with 11 bases between them. Germline assignment: CDR1 SGDLS and CDR2 YYNGEE. The CDR3 is 15 amino acids. As DNA, the CDR3 is TGTGCCAGCAGCGTAGAAGGGCATGGGACAGATACGCAGTATTTT. This encodes CASSVEGHGTDTQYF.

The rearrangement links TRBV5-1 to TRBJ1-1; no definite D call. Germline V gives CDR1 SGHRS, CDR2 YFSETQ. This CDR3 comprises 12 residues. V lost 5 bases and J lost 1, with 6 bases in between. CDR3 residues: CASSSGNTEAFF. The CDR3 nucleotides are TGCGCCAGCAGTTCCGGGAACACTGAAGCTTTCTTT. The full variable domain, its missing parts supplied by reference TRBV5-1 and TRBJ1-1, is KAGVTQTPRYLIKTRGQQVTLSCSPISGHRSVSWYQQTPGQGLQFLFEYFSETQRNKGNFPGRFSGRQFSNSRSEMNVSTLELGDSALYLCASSSGNTEAFFGQGTRLTVV.

The V call is TRBV15, the J call TRBJ2-7; 8 nucleotides agree with TRBD1. The CDR3 totals 15 residues. Per the germline V gene, CDR1 is LNHNV and CDR2 is YYDKDF (reference sequence). J was trimmed by 4 bases and V by 0 bases; bases with no gene match: 5. CDR3 sequence reads: CATSRDDRGSYEQYF. In nucleotides, the CDR3 is TGTGCCACCAGCAGAGATGACAGGGGTTCGTACGAGCAGTACTTC. Supplemented by reference TRBV15 and TRBJ2-7, the full variable domain reads DAMVIQNPRYQVTQFGKPVTLSCSQTLNHNVMYWYQQKSSQAPKLLFHYYDKDFNNEADTPDNFQSRRPNTSFCFLDIRSPGLGDTAMYLCATSRDDRGSYEQYFGPGTRLTVT.

The CDR3 region has the DNA TGCGCCAGCAGCCCCGGACAGGGTCCGGAGACCCAGTACTTC. This encodes CASSPGQGPETQYF. The rearrangement uses TRBV5-1 and TRBJ2-5, with 8 bases aligning to TRBD1. CDR1 and CDR2 from the germline V gene are SGHRS and YFSETQ. The trim removed 4 bases at V and 5 bases at J, leaving 7 bases unmatched. CDR3 length equals 14 residues.

This CDR3 is CASSMGQLNTEAFF. DNA of the CDR3: TGTGCCAGTAGTATGGGCCAGCTGAACACTGAAGCTTTCTTT. The chain combines TRBV19 with TRBJ1-1; no reliable D call. This CDR3 region has 14 residues. CDR1 LNHDA and CDR2 SQIVND come from the germline V gene (reference sequence). V shed 3 bases and J shed 0 bases, with 8 bases lying between them.

The rearrangement uses TRBV7-9 and TRBJ2-5, with D unclear. V was pared by 6 bases and J by 3 bases, with 8 bases between. Germline V CDR1 and CDR2: SEHNR, FQNEAQ (reference sequence). This CDR3 has 12 residues. Written as DNA, the CDR3 is TGTGCCAGCAGTTACGTCGAAGAGACCCAGTACTTC. This gives the protein CASSYVEETQYF.

This chain connects TRBV6-1 to TRBJ1-1; 7 nucleotides agree with TRBD1. The CDR3 covers 16 residues. Germline CDR1 is MNHNS and CDR2 is SASEGT. The V and J ends lost 4 bases and 0 bases, in that order; junction bases with no gene match: 8. Written as DNA, the CDR3 is TGTGCCAGCAGTGGGCTAGAGACAGGGCTGAACACTGAAGCTTTCTTT. Protein: CASSGLETGLNTEAFF.

This sequence joins TRBV9 and TRBJ1-4, with 8 nucleotides matching TRBD1. The J segment lost 3 bases and the V segment lost 4 bases, leaving 11 bases of the junction unmatched. Per germline, CDR1 SGDLS and CDR2 YYNGEE. CDR3 length: 17 residues. CDR3 sequence: CASSFSQGASANEKLFF. The CDR3 DNA sequence: TGTGCCAGCAGCTTCAGTCAGGGGGCTTCGGCTAATGAAAAACTGTTTTTT.

The chain employs TRBV15 and TRBJ1-1, with D maybe TRBD1 (5 bases). Per the germline V gene, CDR1 is LNHNV and CDR2 is YYDKDF (reference sequence). V was shortened by 5 bases and J by 0 bases, with 10 bases between the two germline ends. CDR3 length: 14 residues. DNA for the CDR3: TGTGCCACCAGCGGGGACGGAGTGAACACTGAAGCTTTCTTT. Its translation is CATSGDGVNTEAFF.

This clone occurred a few times. The chain links TRBV9 to TRBJ1-4; tentative D call: TRBD1 (5 bases). V dropped 4 bases and J dropped 4 bases, with 14 bases sitting between them. CDR3 length: 15 residues. Germline values: CDR1 SGDLS, CDR2 YYNGEE. DNA for the CDR3: TGTGCCAGCAGCTATGGGACGGTTTTTAATGAAAAACTGTTTTTT. Amino acid sequence: CASSYGTVFNEKLFF. Together with reference TRBV9 and TRBJ1-4, the CDR3 gives the full variable domain: DSGVTQTPKHLITATGQRVTLRCSPRSGDLSVYWYQQSLDQGLQFLIQYYNGEERAKGNILERFSAQQFPDLHSELNLSSLELGDSALYFCASSYGTVFNEKLFFGSGTQLSVL.

V gene TRBV18 combines with J gene TRBJ1-4; 8 positions agree with TRBD1. J lost 4 bases, V lost 1 base, and 2 bases had no gene match. Per germline, CDR1 KGHSH and CDR2 LQKENI. This CDR3 spans 15 amino acids. The DNA for the CDR3 is TGTGCCAGCTCACCACTACAGGGGGATAATGAAAAACTGTTTTTT. Amino acid sequence: CASSPLQGDNEKLFF.

The chain links TRBV11-1 to TRBJ1-1; D is unclear. The germline V gene encodes CDR1 SGHAT and CDR2 FQDESV (reference sequence). CDR3 length: 13 amino acids. The ends were cut back, 5 bases at V and 4 bases at J, with 11 bases in the middle. CDR3 sequence reads: CASSMGPSTEAFF. The CDR3 nucleotides read TGTGCCAGCAGCATGGGCCCTAGCACTGAAGCTTTCTTT.

The V gene is TRBV6-1, the J gene TRBJ2-1; 7 bases line up with TRBD2. This CDR3 is built from 14 residues. Germline V gives CDR1 MNHNS, CDR2 SASEGT. J was trimmed by 4 bases and V by 5 bases; bases with no gene match: 5. CDR3: CASSWRGKYNEQFF. DNA of the CDR3: TGTGCCAGCAGTTGGCGGGGGAAGTACAATGAGCAGTTCTTC.